The clone carrying this T cell receptor (beta chain) was found a few times. Assay used: immunoSEQ multiplex PCR; TCRdb lists only in-frame clones, some missing. Of under 7,000 clones in the sample, 75% to 80% were seen once. The data are from a study of immune cell composition in non-small cell lung cancer. With 6 bases removed from V and 5 bases from J, the gap between germline ends came to 19 bases. This CDR3 has 15 amino acids. Germline assignment: CDR1 ENHRY and CDR2 SYGVKD. The receptor's source is a human donor with non-small cell lung cancer. The chain has TRBV10-3 and TRBJ1-2; perhaps TRBD1 as D (5 bases). The sequenced sample consisted of lung tumor tissue. In DNA, the CDR3 is TGTGCCATCAGCTCCCCGGGGGTCCCGACTTATGGCTACACCTTC. Encoded protein: CAISSPGVPTYGYTF.